A selection of T cell receptor beta chains follows, all from one sample in a study of T cells after yellow fever vaccination. MiXCR, run by TCRdb on the 5' RACE reads, gives a single entry per CDR3 protein. The profile covers about 210,000 distinct CDR3 sequences, with 3% to 3.5% appearing a single time and approximately 3.5% taken by the ten largest. Sequencing used CD4+ T cells sorted from PBMCs, obtained 10 days after the yellow fever booster vaccination. These receptors were collected from a man aged 18-30 years who received the YFV17D yellow fever vaccine. Both conserved end residues are part of each CDR3. Rows may omit the clone size; those that give it use once, few, many or a size class.

size	V	J	CDR3
few	TRBV10-3	TRBJ1-2	CAISVSQGSGYGYTF
few	TRBV9	TRBJ2-3	CASSVVSGDTQYF
many	TRBV20-1	TRBJ1-2	CSARTGKGVLGYTF
NA	TRBV20-1	TRBJ1-5	CSARSGEDQPQHF
many	TRBV20-1	TRBJ1-1	CSAKAGDTEAFF
few	TRBV4-1	TRBJ2-3	CASSQDGPASTDTQYF
NA	TRBV20-1	TRBJ2-5	CSARVGGTETQYF
few	TRBV5-1	TRBJ1-2	CASSLLPATPAGGYTF
NA	TRBV20-1	TRBJ2-5	CSAPRVETQYF
NA	TRBV20-1	TRBJ1-4	CSGGQPNEKLFF
many	TRBV7-8	TRBJ1-5	CASSRDRSSYSNQPQHF
many	TRBV5-1	TRBJ2-2	CASSLGRANTGELFF
NA	TRBV4-3	TRBJ1-6	CASSQERHYNSPLHF
NA	TRBV28	TRBJ2-1	CASSLYPAGSYNEQFF
many	TRBV7-8	TRBJ2-2	CASSQRGVSAGELFF
few	TRBV11-3	TRBJ2-2	CASSLDQGVPGELFF
few	TRBV12-3/TRBV12-4	TRBJ2-7	CASSFNRLDEQYF
NA	TRBV20-1	TRBJ2-3	CSGGDRTDTQYF
many	TRBV7-2	TRBJ2-1	CASNDRASYNEQFF
NA	TRBV11-2	TRBJ1-2	CASSPVIYGYTF
NA	TRBV7-2	TRBJ2-3	CASSFIQTSTDTQYF
NA	TRBV5-1	TRBJ2-3	CASSFGTGGPLEKYF
many	TRBV4-1	TRBJ2-3	CASSRGGGHLTDTQYF
NA	TRBV20-1	TRBJ2-5	CSATNPGTEKETQYF